This is a list of T cell receptor beta chains from one sample in a study of T-cell reconstitution after alpha-beta-depleted transplantation in children. From the PCR reads, TCRdb called clonotypes with MiXCR, one entry per CDR3 protein. The table records about 490,000 distinct CDR3 sequences, 10% of them present only once. The sequenced sample was PBMCs, obtained before TCRalphabeta/CD19-depleted stem cell transplant. Receptors originate from a child under 10 years old with inherited bone marrow failure, due to receive a stem cell transplant. Each CDR3 is given with its conserved first and last residue. Fields, in order: V gene, J gene, clone size, CDR3 protein. Clone size appears in some rows only: once, few, many, or a class for an expanded clone.

>TRBV18|TRBJ1-1|many
CASSPGTVTNTEAFF
>TRBV4-3|TRBJ1-3|-
CASSQDVSSSGNTIYF
>TRBV6-1|TRBJ2-2|many
CASSENAGNTGELFF
>TRBV25-1|TRBJ2-2|-
CASSDTPEGRGTGELFF
>TRBV10-3|TRBJ2-5|many
CAISDGASGIQETQYF
>TRBV12-3/TRBV12-4|TRBJ2-1|many
CASSRGGGSYNEQFF
>TRBV13|TRBJ2-1|many
CASSPRFGRGTYNEQFF
>TRBV6-5|TRBJ1-1|many
CASSSTGSGWAFF
>TRBV5-5|TRBJ2-7|many
CASARQGARVTYEQYF
>TRBV15|TRBJ2-7|many
CATSRDRTSAQYEQYF
>TRBV25-1|TRBJ2-3|-
CASRNRATDTQYF
>TRBV7-9|TRBJ1-2|many
CASSLAQGAGYTF
>TRBV4-3|TRBJ2-7|-
CASSQGGEGKKQYF
>TRBV2|TRBJ2-6|many
CASSEAGLSGANVLTF
>TRBV29-1|TRBJ2-3|many
CSVEGAEGADTQYF
>TRBV3-1|TRBJ2-5|-
CTSSQDLEDETQYF
>TRBV4-3|TRBJ2-1|-
CASSQAGTSGQRVQFF
>TRBV7-2|TRBJ2-2|many
CASSPMGLLNTGELFF
>TRBV7-9|TRBJ2-3|many
CASSPPADTTDTQYF
>TRBV19|TRBJ2-7|many
CASSPRLAVSYEQYF
>TRBV7-8|TRBJ2-7|many
CASSLAKGYEQYF
>TRBV28|TRBJ2-7|many
CASSLGLTPAYEQYF
>TRBV6-2/TRBV6-3|TRBJ2-5|few
CASIRPGGAGETQYF
>TRBV20-1|TRBJ2-7|many
CSALPSNRAYEQYF
>TRBV27|TRBJ1-5|many
CASSPSRGYQPQHF
>TRBV29-1|TRBJ2-3|few
CSVEEGGGTQYF
>TRBV27|TRBJ1-2|many
CASSPRGGGHGYTF
>TRBV7-2|TRBJ2-6|-
CASSLGRVLSGANVLTF
>TRBV12-3/TRBV12-4|TRBJ2-7|many
CASSVRDSSSYEQYF
>TRBV10-3|TRBJ2-5|many
CAISESLETQYF
>TRBV15|TRBJ2-5|many
CATSSHIRGGQETQYF
>TRBV6-1|TRBJ1-1|-
CASSQRAGPPEAFF
>TRBV20-1|TRBJ1-6|many
CSARQGNNSPLHF
>TRBV18|TRBJ2-3|-
CASSPQTSGVTDTQYF